This TCR beta chain was sequenced during a study of OX40 agonist ivuxolimab in advanced cancers. Whole-study context: People who had prior anti-PD-1, anti-PD-L1 or anti-CTLA-4 therapy could take part, and roughly 44% had some. A partial response was reached by three patients: one with hepatocellular carcinoma and two with cutaneous melanoma. General study findings and limits: Patients with a partial response at 0.1-3.0 mg/kg had among the lowest clonal expansion. Antigen specificity of clonally expanded peripheral T cells was not established.

A word on this clone: No antigen is known for it.

Libraries were prepared by immunoSEQ multiplex PCR; TCRdb keeps only in-frame clonotypes and omits some of them. Here the sample spans tens of thousands of clones, roughly nine tenths being singletons. The V and J ends lost 2 bases and 0 bases respectively, with 3 bases between them. The CDR3 length is 13 residues. Germline CDR1 reads SGHRS; CDR2 reads YFSETQ. The receptor comes from an adult with an advanced solid tumor such as melanoma, head and neck, liver or kidney cancer. This chain connects TRBV5-1 to TRBJ1-5; D call uncertain. The sample consisted of CD4+ or CD8+ T cells sorted from blood, taken in a trial of the OX40 agonist ivuxolimab. CDR3 residues: CASSFVSNQPQHF. In nucleotides, the CDR3 is TGCGCCAGCAGCTTCGTTAGCAATCAGCCCCAGCATTTT.